The 7 T cell receptor beta chains listed next were all sequenced from one sample in a study of long-term antiretroviral therapy in people with HIV. With survey level as its setting, the immunoSEQ assay was v3.0. The assay was immunoSEQ multiplex PCR, and TCRdb's table has in-frame clones only and misses some. The sample lists under 20,000 clones, 80% occurring once. This specimen consisted of unsorted PBMCs, obtained 0.2 years after starting antiretroviral therapy. The receptors originated from a woman aged 40-49 years with HIV.

This clone was seen a handful of times. The rearrangement uses TRBV5-1 and TRBJ1-5; tentative D call: TRBD1 (6 bases). The CDR3 length is 16 residues. Germline CDR1 and CDR2: SGHRS and YFSETQ. V was shortened by 4 bases and J by 3 bases, with 17 bases between the two germline ends. Here the CDR3 DNA reads TGCGCCAGCAGCCCCATCGGGGGCGGCTCCAATCAGCCCCAGCATTTT. This translates into CASSPIGGGSNQPQHF.

The chain carries TRBV7-9 and TRBJ1-3; no reliable D call. The CDR3 runs to 14 residues. V lost 2 bases, J lost 4 bases, and 9 bases lay in between. In germline, CDR1 is SEHNR, CDR2 FQNEAQ (reference sequence). The CDR3 loop is CASSLPLGGNTIYF. The CDR3 DNA reads TGTGCCAGCAGCTTACCCCTCGGCGGAAACACCATATATTTT.

The chain recombines TRBV9 with TRBJ2-5; D could derive from TRBD1 or TRBD2 (5 bases each). Trimming cost V 0 bases and J 2 bases, with 14 bases left between them. The CDR3 contains 16 residues. Germline V gives CDR1 SGDLS, CDR2 YYNGEE. The CDR3 nucleotides are TGTGCCAGCAGCGTAGCTCTGGGACGAGGTCAAGAGACCCAGTACTTC. It codes for CASSVALGRGQETQYF.

The V and J genes are TRBV30 and TRBJ2-1; 7 nucleotides line up with TRBD2. V shed 1 base, J shed 4 bases, and the junction held 4 bases outside the gene matches. This CDR3 comprises 14 residues. Germline assignment: CDR1 GTSNPN and CDR2 SVGIG (reference sequence). CDR3 in DNA: TGTGCCTGGAGTGACCTAGCGGAATACAATGAGCAGTTCTTC. Protein sequence: CAWSDLAEYNEQFF.

The chain joins TRBV7-2 to TRBJ2-2; D not certain. The germline CDR1 and CDR2 sequences are SGHTA and FQGNSA. V lost 2 bases to trimming and J lost 7 bases, with 5 bases between them. The CDR3 spans 12 residues. Written as DNA, the CDR3 is TGTGCCAGCAGCTTACACCTCGGGGAGCTGTTTTTT. It encodes CASSLHLGELFF.

This chain links TRBV6-4 with TRBJ2-1; TRBD2 matches 8 bases. J lost 7 bases, V lost 3 bases, and 2 bases had no gene match. This CDR3 region has 13 residues. Germline CDR1 reads MRHNA; CDR2 reads SNTAGT. In DNA form, the CDR3 reads TGTGCCAGCAGTGAGGGACTAGGGAATGAGCAGTTCTTC. Translated: CASSEGLGNEQFF.

This rearrangement joins TRBV7-9 to TRBJ2-3; the D gene is possibly TRBD2 (6 bases). Germline CDR1 is SEHNR and CDR2 is FQNEAQ (reference sequence). The CDR3 is made up of 16 amino acids. V was pared by 2 bases and J by 1 base, with 13 bases between. DNA for the CDR3: TGTGCCAGCAGCTTAATAGAGTGGGAGGGCACAGATACGCAGTATTTT. This encodes CASSLIEWEGTDTQYF.